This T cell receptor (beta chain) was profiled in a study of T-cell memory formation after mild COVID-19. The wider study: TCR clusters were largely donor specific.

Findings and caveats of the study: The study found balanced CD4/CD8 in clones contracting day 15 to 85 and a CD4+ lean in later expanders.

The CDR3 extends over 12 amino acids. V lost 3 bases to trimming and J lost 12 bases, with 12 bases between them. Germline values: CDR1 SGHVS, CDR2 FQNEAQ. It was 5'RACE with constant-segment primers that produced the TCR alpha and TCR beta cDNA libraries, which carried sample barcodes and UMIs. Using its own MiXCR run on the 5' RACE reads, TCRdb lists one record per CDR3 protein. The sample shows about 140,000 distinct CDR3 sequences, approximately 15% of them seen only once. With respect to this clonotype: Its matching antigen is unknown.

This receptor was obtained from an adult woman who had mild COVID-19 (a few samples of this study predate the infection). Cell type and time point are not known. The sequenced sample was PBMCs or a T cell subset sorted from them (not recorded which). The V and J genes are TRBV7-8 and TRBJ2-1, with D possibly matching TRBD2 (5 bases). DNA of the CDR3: TGTGCCAGCAGCTTTCATCGGACTGGGCAGTTCTTC. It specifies CASSFHRTGQFF.